This is a list of T cell receptor beta chains from one sample in a study of response to subunit inactivated influenza vaccine. TCRdb redid the calling of the RT-PCR reads with MiXCR, one entry per CDR3 protein. The sample records fewer than 350,000 distinct CDR3 sequences, less than 25% being singletons. The input for sequencing was PBMCs from blood, taken approximately 20 months after vaccination. The receptor set was obtained from a man in his fifties or sixties who received an inactivated influenza vaccine. The CDR3 runs from the conserved cysteine through the conserved F or W. The D gene is left open where the match is weak. The listing skips clone size in some rows; elsewhere it reads once, few, many or a size class.

length,J,D,size,V,CDR3,DNA
15,TRBJ1-1,.,many,TRBV4-2,CASSQESGYTTEAFF,TGTGCCAGCAGCCAAGAATCAGGGTACACCACTGAAGCTTTCTTT
14,TRBJ2-4,TRBD2,few,TRBV19,CASSISGRWNIQYF,TGTGCCAGTAGTATTAGCGGGAGGTGGAACATTCAGTACTTC
15,TRBJ2-1,.,few,TRBV4-2,CASSQERISSNEQFF,TGTGCCAGCAGCCAAGAACGGATTAGCAGTAATGAGCAGTTCTTC
14,TRBJ2-5,.,few,TRBV5-1,CASSLAGYRETQYF,TGCGCCAGCAGCTTAGCTGGGTATCGAGAGACCCAGTACTTC
17,TRBJ2-2,.,many,TRBV4-1,CASSQDMWQVGAGELFF,TGCGCCAGCAGCCAAGATATGTGGCAGGTTGGCGCCGGGGAGCTGTTTTTT
13,TRBJ2-5,TRBD1,many,TRBV5-1,CASSLTGEETQYF,TGCGCCAGCAGCTTGACAGGGGAAGAGACCCAGTACTTC
11,TRBJ1-1,.,many,TRBV5-5,CASSQAYEAFF,TGTGCCAGCAGCCAAGCGTATGAAGCTTTCTTT
14,TRBJ1-6,.,many,TRBV5-1,CASSLGQSASALHF,TGCGCCAGCAGCCTTGGACAGTCCGCATCGGCCCTCCACTTT
13,TRBJ1-1,.,many,TRBV10-3,CAISESKGTEAFF,TGTGCCATCAGTGAGTCGAAAGGGACTGAAGCTTTCTTT
15,TRBJ2-7,TRBD1,few,TRBV4-1,CASSLQGTVAYEQYF,TGCGCCAGCAGCCTACAAGGGACAGTAGCCTACGAGCAGTACTTC
14,TRBJ1-5,TRBD1,.,TRBV12-3/TRBV12-4,CASSFDRAAQPQHF,TGTGCCAGCAGTTTCGACAGGGCGGCCCAGCCCCAGCATTTT
16,TRBJ1-2,TRBD1,.,TRBV4-1,CASSPVGQAANYGYTF,TGCGCCAGCAGCCCAGTAGGACAGGCCGCTAACTATGGCTACACCTTC
18,TRBJ2-3,.,.,TRBV12-3/TRBV12-4,CAISFLGPRADGTDTQYF,TGTGCCATCAGTTTTTTGGGCCCGAGGGCTGACGGCACAGATACGCAGTATTTT
16,TRBJ2-3,TRBD2,few,TRBV11-1,CASSLVSSGIPDTQYF,TGTGCCAGCAGCTTAGTTTCTAGCGGGATCCCAGATACGCAGTATTTT
11,TRBJ2-1,TRBD2,few,TRBV28,CASSDISGSRF,TGTGCCAGCAGTGATATTAGCGGGAGTCGGTTC
16,TRBJ1-5,.,.,TRBV15,CATSRGAGVSNQPQHF,TGTGCCACCAGCAGAGGTGCAGGGGTTAGCAATCAGCCCCAGCATTTT
14,TRBJ2-5,.,.,TRBV29-1,CSVESRVDKETQYF,TGCAGCGTTGAATCCAGGGTTGACAAAGAGACCCAGTACTTC
15,TRBJ2-7,.,.,TRBV18,CASSPAGRPSYEQYF,TGTGCCAGCTCACCGGCCGGCAGACCCTCCTACGAGCAGTACTTC
14,TRBJ2-2,.,few,TRBV10-3,CAISPRTDTGELFF,TGTGCCATCAGTCCCCGCACCGATACTGGGGAGCTGTTTTTT